One and the same sample provided the 27 T cell receptor beta chains below, sequenced in a study of blood T cell repertoires in COVID-19. Measured with immunoSEQ multiplex PCR; TCRdb has only the in-frame clones, and not every one. The repertoire holds 24,000 or so clones, with approximately 85% as singletons. Sequencing was done on a sample of peripheral blood. Receptor source: a man between 65 and 85 years old in a cohort sampled during active COVID-19.

CDR3 sequence: CATGPGQTNEKLFF. The CDR3 coding sequence is TGTGCCACAGGACCGGGACAGACTAATGAAAAACTGTTTTTT. The chain employs TRBV15 and TRBJ1-4; 7 bases are shared with TRBD1. This CDR3 has 14 residues. Germline lookup yields CDR1 LNHNV and CDR2 YYDKDF (reference sequence). V dropped 9 bases and J dropped 2; count of bases not matched to a gene: 6. Filled out from reference TRBV15 and TRBJ1-4, the complete variable domain reads DAMVIQNPRYQVTQFGKPVTLSCSQTLNHNVMYWYQQKSSQAPKLLFHYYDKDFNNEADTPDNFQSRRPNTSFCFLDIRSPGLGDTAMYLCATGPGQTNEKLFFGSGTQLSVL.

This chain joins TRBV6-5 and TRBJ2-3, with D perhaps matching TRBD1 (5 bases). Trimming removed 0 bases from V and 0 bases from J, with 10 bases in between. This CDR3 is 16 amino acids long. Germline CDR1 MNHEY, CDR2 SVGAGI. The CDR3 here is CASSYSTRVSTDTQYF. The DNA of the CDR3 is TGTGCCAGCAGTTACTCGACCAGGGTTAGCACAGATACGCAGTATTTT.

This clone has only one observation. CDR3 nucleotides: TGCGCCAGCGGCCCTTTCCTAGCGGGAGTACCCCATGACTCTGGGGCCAACGTCCTGACTTTC. Translating it yields CASGPFLAGVPHDSGANVLTF. The V call is TRBV5-1, the J call TRBJ2-6; 10 bases line up with TRBD2. The CDR3 has 21 amino acids. Germline CDR1 and CDR2: SGHRS and YFSETQ. V lost 7 bases and J lost 0; bases outside the gene matches: 19.

The rearrangement links TRBV28 to TRBJ2-7, with TRBD2 identical over 8 bases. With V trimmed by 2 bases and J by 4 bases, 7 bases remained unmatched. Germline V gene lookup returns CDR1 MDHEN and CDR2 SYDVKM. This CDR3 contains 15 residues. The CDR3 region has the DNA TGTGCCAGCAGTTTAAATCCGGGAGGGCCGTACGAGCAGTACTTC. As protein: CASSLNPGGPYEQYF.

V is TRBV19 and J is TRBJ2-3; D is perhaps TRBD2 (5 bases). The germline gives CDR1 LNHDA, CDR2 SQIVND (reference sequence). Trimming removed 0 bases at V and 6 bases at J, with 16 bases between. This CDR3 contains 16 residues. CDR3 nucleotides: TGTGCCAGTAGTATAGATCGGCTAGCCAGAACCGATACGCAGTATTTT. Translating it yields CASSIDRLARTDTQYF.

The rearrangement uses TRBV7-2 and TRBJ1-3; D remains ambiguous. The CDR3 covers 16 residues. Per germline, CDR1 SGHTA and CDR2 FQGNSA. Trimming pared 2 bases from V and 0 bases from J, leaving 11 bases between. In DNA, the CDR3 is TGTGCCAGCAGCTTAACCCCCGAGAGCTCTGGAAACACCATATATTTT. Residues: CASSLTPESSGNTIYF.

V is TRBV30 and J is TRBJ2-2; tentatively, D is TRBD2 (6 bases). Between the trimmed V and J ends, which lost 4 bases and 0 bases, there was a span of 15 bases. The germline V gene encodes CDR1 GTSNPN and CDR2 SVGIG (reference sequence). The CDR3 has 16 amino acids. CDR3 bases: TGTGCCTGGATCGGGACTCCTAGGGCGAACACCGGGGAGCTGTTTTTT. Translation gives CAWIGTPRANTGELFF.

The chain carries TRBV9 and TRBJ1-2; D might be TRBD1 (5 bases). The V and J ends lost 5 bases and 4 bases respectively, with 24 bases between them. Germline V lookup: CDR1 SGDLS, CDR2 YYNGEE. The CDR3 extends over 17 amino acids. CDR3: CASSPTLTGRPLYGYTF. Written as DNA, the CDR3 is TGTGCCAGCAGTCCAACCCTAACAGGTCGACCGCTCTATGGCTACACCTTC.

The chain joins TRBV6-1 to TRBJ2-5; 7 bases fit TRBD2. The V gene end was trimmed by 2 bases and the J gene end by 5 bases; junction bases not matched to a gene: 5. The CDR3 is 14 amino acids. Per the germline V gene, CDR1 is MNHNS and CDR2 is SASEGT. The CDR3 reads CASSERGGMETQYF. Written as DNA, the CDR3 is TGTGCCAGCAGTGAAAGGGGAGGGATGGAGACCCAGTACTTC.

The V and J genes are TRBV6-5 and TRBJ1-1; D is undetermined. V lost 5 bases and J 6 bases, leaving 10 bases between the germline ends. The germline gives CDR1 MNHEY, CDR2 SVGAGI. CDR3 length: 12 amino acids. This CDR3 is CASSTRTAEAFF. The CDR3 DNA reads as TGTGCCAGCAGTACTAGGACGGCTGAAGCTTTCTTT.

This chain links TRBV6-1 with TRBJ1-2, with no clear D. Germline CDR1 is MNHNS and CDR2 is SASEGT. With 2 bases removed from V and 4 bases from J, the gap between germline ends came to 14 bases. The CDR3 length is 15 residues. The CDR3, as DNA: TGTGCCAGCAGTGAATCGTCGGTTCTTGGCTATGGCTACACCTTC. This codes for CASSESSVLGYGYTF.

This clone was observed once. This chain joins TRBV18 and TRBJ2-6; TRBD1 is a possible D gene (5 bases). The CDR3 totals 17 residues. V lost 0 bases, J lost 3 bases, and 12 bases lay in between. The germline V gene has CDR1 KGHSH and CDR2 LQKENI. The CDR3 DNA reads TGTGCCAGCTCACCACCGACAGCTTGGGGTGGGGCCAACGTCCTGACTTTC. Amino acid sequence: CASSPPTAWGGANVLTF.

The CDR3 DNA reads TGTGCCAGCAGCCCTTACGGAGAAGGTGAGCAGTTCTTC. Translated, it gives CASSPYGEGEQFF. V gene TRBV7-9 combines with J gene TRBJ2-1; no definite D call. In germline, CDR1 is SEHNR, CDR2 FQNEAQ (reference sequence). The CDR3 is 13 residues long. V was clipped by 5 bases and J by 9 bases, with 14 bases between them.

This clone was seen a few times. The rearrangement uses TRBV4-1 and TRBJ2-1; TRBD2 agrees at 13 bases. V was pared by 4 bases and J by 1 base, with 7 bases of the junction left unmatched. The CDR3 has 18 residues. Germline V CDR1 and CDR2: MGHRA, YSYEKL. The CDR3 reads CASSPRTSGRGSYNEQFF. In DNA, the CDR3 is TGCGCCAGCAGCCCTCGGACTAGCGGGAGAGGATCCTACAATGAGCAGTTCTTC.

This chain joins TRBV19 and TRBJ2-3; 7 bases match TRBD1. The length of the CDR3 is 12 residues. Germline-derived CDR1 and CDR2 are LNHDA and SQIVND (reference sequence). CDR3: CGGDRDTDTQYF. Written as DNA, the CDR3 is TGTGGGGGAGACAGGGACACAGATACGCAGTATTTT. Based on the CDR3 plus reference TRBV19 and TRBJ2-3, the full variable domain is DGGITQSPKYLFRKEGQNVTLSCEQNLNHDAMYWYRQDPGQGLRLIYYSQIVNDFQKGDIAEGYSVSREKKESFPLTVTSAQKNPTAFYLCGGDRDTDTQYFGPGTRLTVL.

This clone was counted once. This chain connects TRBV15 to TRBJ1-2, with D perhaps TRBD1 (6 bases). This CDR3 contains 14 residues. The V end was cut by 4 bases, the J end by 0 bases, with 9 bases between. Germline-derived CDR1 and CDR2 are LNHNV and YYDKDF (reference sequence). Here the CDR3 reads CATSTAGANYGYTF. Written as DNA, the CDR3 is TGTGCCACCAGCACTGCAGGGGCTAACTATGGCTACACCTTC.

The V call is TRBV11-2, the J call TRBJ1-3, with 9 bases aligning to TRBD1. The V and J ends lost 8 bases and 0 bases, in that order; junction bases with no gene match: 5. This CDR3 comprises 15 residues. Germline-derived CDR1 and CDR2 are SGHAT and FQNNGV. CDR3 nucleotide sequence: TGTGCCAGCTTAACAGGGGGCCGCTCTGGAAACACCATATATTTT. Translation gives CASLTGGRSGNTIYF.

The chain carries TRBV11-2 and TRBJ2-1; D unresolved. The CDR3 is made up of 12 amino acids. Per germline, CDR1 SGHAT and CDR2 FQNNGV. V was shortened by 0 bases and J by 7 bases, with 4 bases between the two germline ends. The CDR3 DNA is TGTGCCAGCAGCTTAGATACAAATGAGCAGTTCTTC. Its translation: CASSLDTNEQFF.

This rearrangement joins TRBV5-6 to TRBJ1-2; D is uncertain. CDR3 length: 14 residues. The V gene lost 2 bases and the J gene lost 2 bases, with 10 bases spanning the gap. Germline CDR1 is SGHDT and CDR2 is YYEEEE. The CDR3 reads CASSFRGENYGYTF. CDR3 nucleotides: TGTGCCAGCAGCTTCCGGGGTGAGAACTATGGCTACACCTTC.

The chain joins TRBV4-1 to TRBJ1-5; D uncertain. CDR1 and CDR2 (germline): MGHRA, YSYEKL. The CDR3 contains 13 residues. The V and J ends lost 0 bases and 5 bases respectively, with 5 bases between them. The CDR3 nucleotides read TGCGCCAGCAGCCAAGACGGAGATCAGCCCCAGCATTTT. Protein: CASSQDGDQPQHF.

V gene TRBV28 combines with J gene TRBJ2-7; 8 nucleotides align to TRBD2. Losses at the gene ends were 3 bases for V and 0 bases for J; bases not matched to a gene: 7. Per the germline V gene, CDR1 is MDHEN and CDR2 is SYDVKM. The CDR3 runs 16 residues. CDR3 protein: CASSFHLAGLSYEQYF. The CDR3 region has the DNA TGTGCCAGCAGTTTTCATCTAGCGGGCCTCTCCTACGAGCAGTACTTC.

The V call is TRBV6-5, the J call TRBJ1-1, with 7 nucleotides matching TRBD1. The CDR3 extends over 14 amino acids. The J segment lost 0 bases and the V segment lost 7 bases, leaving 5 bases of the junction unmatched. Germline loops: CDR1 MNHEY, CDR2 SVGAGI. The CDR3 nucleotides are TGTGCCAGCATCGGGGACAGCTTGAACACTGAAGCTTTCTTT. Translation gives CASIGDSLNTEAFF.

The chain couples TRBV5-8 to TRBJ1-1; 11 positions agree with TRBD1. CDR3 length: 15 residues. Germline V CDR1 and CDR2: SGHTS, YDEGEE. V shed 3 bases and J 0 bases; nucleotides not matched to a gene: 1. DNA for the CDR3: TGTGCCAGCAGCTCGGACAGGGGGCTGAACACTGAAGCTTTCTTT. Amino acid sequence: CASSSDRGLNTEAFF.

The chain joins TRBV6-2 or TRBV6-3 to TRBJ2-7, with 10 positions matching TRBD2. Trimming took 3 bases from V and 4 from J; bases not matched to a gene: 9. In germline, CDR1 is MNHEY, CDR2 SVGEGT. The CDR3 contains 16 residues. Written as DNA, the CDR3 is TGTGCCAGCAGTTATGCCCTAGCGGGAGACGGTTACGAGCAGTACTTC. Amino acid sequence: CASSYALAGDGYEQYF.

The rearrangement uses TRBV15 and TRBJ1-5; 7 bases agree with TRBD1. The CDR3 totals 15 residues. The ends lost 0 bases at V and 7 bases at J; junction bases unmatched: 6. Germline V gives CDR1 LNHNV, CDR2 YYDKDF (reference sequence). Here the CDR3 DNA reads TGTGCCACCAGCAGAGATCTAGGGGGCGGGCAGCCCCAGCATTTT. It is translated as CATSRDLGGGQPQHF.

This clone was seen just once. V is TRBV19 and J is TRBJ2-2; a possible D gene is TRBD1 (6 bases). There are 15 residues in the CDR3. V dropped 4 bases and J dropped 4 bases, with 13 bases sitting between them. Germline CDR1 is LNHDA and CDR2 is SQIVND (reference sequence). The CDR3 sequence is CASSNARGSTGELFF. CDR3 DNA: TGTGCCAGTAGTAACGCCAGGGGAAGCACCGGGGAGCTGTTTTTT.

This chain links TRBV5-4 with TRBJ2-5; 11 bases match TRBD2. After removal of 4 bases from V and 5 bases from J, the junction contained 10 bases not matched to a gene. CDR1 SGHNT and CDR2 YYREEE come from the germline V gene (reference sequence). The CDR3 extends over 16 amino acids. The CDR3 nucleotides are TGTGCCAGCAGCCCGTTAGCGGGAGGGCCGGGGGAGACCCAGTACTTC. Protein sequence: CASSPLAGGPGETQYF.